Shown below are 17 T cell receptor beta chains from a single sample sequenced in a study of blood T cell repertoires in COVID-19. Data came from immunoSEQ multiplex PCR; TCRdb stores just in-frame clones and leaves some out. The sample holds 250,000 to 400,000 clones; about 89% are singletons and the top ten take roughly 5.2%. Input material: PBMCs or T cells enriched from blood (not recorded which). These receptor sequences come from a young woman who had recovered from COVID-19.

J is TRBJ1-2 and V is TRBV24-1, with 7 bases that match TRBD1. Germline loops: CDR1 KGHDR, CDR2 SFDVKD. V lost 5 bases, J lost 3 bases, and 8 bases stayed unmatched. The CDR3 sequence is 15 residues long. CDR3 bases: TGTGCCACCAGTGGCCGACAGGGACAAGACTATGGCTACACCTTC. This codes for CATSGRQGQDYGYTF.

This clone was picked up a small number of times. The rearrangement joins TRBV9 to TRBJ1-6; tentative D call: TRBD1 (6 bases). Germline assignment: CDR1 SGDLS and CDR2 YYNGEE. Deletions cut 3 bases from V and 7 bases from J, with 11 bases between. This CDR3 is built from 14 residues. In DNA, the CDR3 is TGTGCCAGCAGCGGACAGGTGGGAAATTCACCCCTCCACTTT. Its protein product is CASSGQVGNSPLHF.

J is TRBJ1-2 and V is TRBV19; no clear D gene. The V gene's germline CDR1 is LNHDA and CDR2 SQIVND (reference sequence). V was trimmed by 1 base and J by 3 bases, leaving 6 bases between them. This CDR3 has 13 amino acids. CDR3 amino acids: CASSIALYYGYTF. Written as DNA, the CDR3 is TGTGCCAGTAGTATAGCTCTTTACTATGGCTACACCTTC.

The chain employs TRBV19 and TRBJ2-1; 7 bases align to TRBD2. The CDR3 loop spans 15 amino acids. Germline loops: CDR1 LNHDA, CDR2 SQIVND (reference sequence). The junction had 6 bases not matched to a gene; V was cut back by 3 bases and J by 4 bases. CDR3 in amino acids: CASSISLAVYNEQFF. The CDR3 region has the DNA TGTGCCAGTAGTATTAGCCTAGCGGTATACAATGAGCAGTTCTTC.

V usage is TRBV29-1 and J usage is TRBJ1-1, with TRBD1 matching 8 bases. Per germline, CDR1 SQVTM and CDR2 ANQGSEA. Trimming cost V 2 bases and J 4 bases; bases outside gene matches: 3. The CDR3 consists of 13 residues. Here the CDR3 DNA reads TGCAGCGTTGAACAGGGGGCGAGCACTGAAGCTTTCTTT. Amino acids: CSVEQGASTEAFF.

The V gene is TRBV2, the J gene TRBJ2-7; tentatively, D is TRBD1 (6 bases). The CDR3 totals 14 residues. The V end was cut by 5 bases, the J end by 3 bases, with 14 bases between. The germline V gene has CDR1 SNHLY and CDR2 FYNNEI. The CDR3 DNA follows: TGTGCCAGCAGTTTAGCAGGGGTTGACTACGAGCAGTACTTC. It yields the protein CASSLAGVDYEQYF.

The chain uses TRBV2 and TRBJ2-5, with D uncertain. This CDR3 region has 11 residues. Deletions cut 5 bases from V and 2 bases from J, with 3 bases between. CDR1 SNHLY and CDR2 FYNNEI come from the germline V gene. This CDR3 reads CASSIQETQYF. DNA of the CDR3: TGTGCCAGCAGTATACAAGAGACCCAGTACTTC.

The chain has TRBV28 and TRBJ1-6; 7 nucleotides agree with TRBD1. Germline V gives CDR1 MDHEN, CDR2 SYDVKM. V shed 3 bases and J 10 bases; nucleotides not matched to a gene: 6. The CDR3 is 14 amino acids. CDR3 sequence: CASSFETGWSPLHF. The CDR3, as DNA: TGTGCCAGCAGTTTTGAGACAGGGTGGTCACCCCTCCACTTT.

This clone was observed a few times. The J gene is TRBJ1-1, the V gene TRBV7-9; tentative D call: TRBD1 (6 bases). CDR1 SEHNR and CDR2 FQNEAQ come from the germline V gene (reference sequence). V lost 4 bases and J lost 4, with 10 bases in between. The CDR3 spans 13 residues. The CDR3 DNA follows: TGTGCCAGCAGCTCCCAGGGGAGCACTGAAGCTTTCTTT. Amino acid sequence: CASSSQGSTEAFF. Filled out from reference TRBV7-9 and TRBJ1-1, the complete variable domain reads DTGVSQNPRHKITKRGQNVTFRCDPISEHNRLYWYRQTLGQGPEFLTYFQNEAQLEKSRLLSDRFSAERPKGSFSTLEIQRTEQGDSAMYLCASSSQGSTEAFFGQGTRLTVV.

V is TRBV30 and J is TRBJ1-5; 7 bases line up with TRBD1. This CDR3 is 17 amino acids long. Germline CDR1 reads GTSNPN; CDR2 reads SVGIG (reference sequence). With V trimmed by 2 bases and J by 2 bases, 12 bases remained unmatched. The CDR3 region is CAWSRRQGDGGNQPQHF. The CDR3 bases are TGTGCCTGGAGTCGAAGACAGGGCGATGGGGGCAATCAGCCCCAGCATTTT.

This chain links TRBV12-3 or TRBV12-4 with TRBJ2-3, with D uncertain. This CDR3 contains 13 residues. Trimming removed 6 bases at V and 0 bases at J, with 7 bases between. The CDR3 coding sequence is TGTGCCAGCAGGTCAGGCAGCACAGATACGCAGTATTTT. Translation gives CASRSGSTDTQYF.

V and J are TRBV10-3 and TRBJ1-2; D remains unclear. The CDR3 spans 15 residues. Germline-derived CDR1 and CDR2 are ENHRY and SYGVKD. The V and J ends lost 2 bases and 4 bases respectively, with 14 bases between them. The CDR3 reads CAISETQEGPYGYTF. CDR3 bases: TGTGCCATCAGTGAGACCCAGGAGGGTCCCTATGGCTACACCTTC.

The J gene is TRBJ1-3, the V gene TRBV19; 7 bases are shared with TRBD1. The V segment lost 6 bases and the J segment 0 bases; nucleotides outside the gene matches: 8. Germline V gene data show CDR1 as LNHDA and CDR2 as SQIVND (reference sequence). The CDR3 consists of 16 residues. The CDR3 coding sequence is TGTGCCAGTAGATCAACAGGGGTTGGCTCTGGAAACACCATATATTTT. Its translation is CASRSTGVGSGNTIYF.

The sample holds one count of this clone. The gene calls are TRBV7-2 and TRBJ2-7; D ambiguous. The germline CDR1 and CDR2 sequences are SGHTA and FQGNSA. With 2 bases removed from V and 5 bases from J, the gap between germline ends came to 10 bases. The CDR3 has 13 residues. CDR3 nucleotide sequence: TGTGCCAGCAGCTTATTAGCTCCGGACGAGCAGTACTTC. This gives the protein CASSLLAPDEQYF. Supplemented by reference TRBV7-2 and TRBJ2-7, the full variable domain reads GAGVSQSPSNKVTEKGKDVELRCDPISGHTALYWYRQSLGQGLEFLIYFQGNSAPDKSGLPSDRFSAERTGGSVSTLTIQRTQQEDSAVYLCASSLLAPDEQYFGPGTRLTVT.

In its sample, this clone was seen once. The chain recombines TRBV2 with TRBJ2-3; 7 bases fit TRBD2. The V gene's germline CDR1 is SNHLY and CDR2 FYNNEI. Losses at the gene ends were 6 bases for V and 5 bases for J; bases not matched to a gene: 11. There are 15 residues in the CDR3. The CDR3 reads CASSNRDGGLDTQYF. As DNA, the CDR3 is TGTGCCAGCAGCAACCGGGACGGGGGGTTAGATACGCAGTATTTT.

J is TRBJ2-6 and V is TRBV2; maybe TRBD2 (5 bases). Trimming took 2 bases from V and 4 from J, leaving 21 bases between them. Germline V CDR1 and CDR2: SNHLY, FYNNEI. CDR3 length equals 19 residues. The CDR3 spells CASSETPGFEGSGANVLTF. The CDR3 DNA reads TGTGCCAGCAGTGAAACACCAGGATTTGAGGGATCCGGGGCCAACGTCCTGACTTTC.

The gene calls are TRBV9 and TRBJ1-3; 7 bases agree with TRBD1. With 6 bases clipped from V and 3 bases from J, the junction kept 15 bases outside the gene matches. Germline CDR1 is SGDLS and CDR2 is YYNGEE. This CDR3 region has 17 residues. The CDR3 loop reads CASNRGQSKGVGNTIYF. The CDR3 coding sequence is TGTGCCAGCAACCGGGGACAGTCCAAGGGTGTTGGAAACACCATATATTTT.